Listed below are T cell receptor beta chains from one sample, sequenced in a study of CD8+CD57+ T cells in acquired aplastic anemia. In TCRdb, the reads were re-called with MiXCR into one record per CDR3 protein. Of some 200,000 distinct CDR3 sequences listed, roughly half were seen once; the top ten hold approximately 9.7%. Sequenced input: sorted CD4+, CD8+, or CD8+CD57+ T cells (not recorded which) from PBMCs. The source is a human donor with aplastic anemia. The CDR3 runs from the conserved cysteine through the conserved F or W. Fields, in order: V gene, J gene, D gene, CDR3 protein. The D gene is left open where the match is weak.

v_call: TRBV24-1; j_call: TRBJ2-7; d_call: NA; cdr3_aa: CATSDSPRHGSYYEQYF
v_call: TRBV24-1; j_call: TRBJ2-1; d_call: NA; cdr3_aa: CATSDPIINEQFF
v_call: TRBV7-9; j_call: TRBJ2-7; d_call: TRBD1; cdr3_aa: CASSSGQGYSYEQYF
v_call: TRBV4-2; j_call: TRBJ1-1; d_call: TRBD1; cdr3_aa: CASSQPGQGVNTEAFF
v_call: TRBV7-8; j_call: TRBJ1-1; d_call: NA; cdr3_aa: CASSPGSGVAFF
v_call: TRBV10-3; j_call: TRBJ2-5; d_call: NA; cdr3_aa: CAISTDRWETQYF
v_call: TRBV24-1; j_call: TRBJ2-2; d_call: NA; cdr3_aa: CATPRLVQRDAGELFF
v_call: TRBV20-1; j_call: TRBJ2-3; d_call: TRBD2; cdr3_aa: CSARENPGLAGEGDTQYF
v_call: TRBV12-3/TRBV12-4; j_call: TRBJ2-3; d_call: TRBD2; cdr3_aa: CASRFRAGGSTDTQYF
v_call: TRBV30; j_call: TRBJ2-7; d_call: NA; cdr3_aa: CAWSAQSYEQYF
v_call: TRBV2; j_call: TRBJ1-2; d_call: NA; cdr3_aa: CASSGTAILDYGYTF
v_call: TRBV5-1; j_call: TRBJ1-1; d_call: NA; cdr3_aa: CASSPRGQAPTEVFF
v_call: TRBV15; j_call: TRBJ2-7; d_call: NA; cdr3_aa: CATSREKGPGSSYEQYF
v_call: TRBV20-1; j_call: TRBJ2-3; d_call: NA; cdr3_aa: CSAVGQNTDTQYF
v_call: TRBV25-1; j_call: TRBJ1-1; d_call: NA; cdr3_aa: CASSLGGIGASTEAFF
v_call: TRBV12-1; j_call: TRBJ1-2; d_call: NA; cdr3_aa: CASSLNRDRANYGYTF
v_call: TRBV5-1; j_call: TRBJ2-7; d_call: TRBD2; cdr3_aa: CASSLATSGVAGSYEQYF
v_call: TRBV24-1; j_call: NA; d_call: TRBD2; cdr3_aa: CATSDASGSWFINEQFF
v_call: TRBV7-9; j_call: TRBJ2-3; d_call: TRBD1; cdr3_aa: CASSPWGQAQLETDTQYF
v_call: TRBV5-5; j_call: TRBJ2-5; d_call: NA; cdr3_aa: CASSPERTLQETQYF
v_call: TRBV6-1; j_call: TRBJ2-5; d_call: TRBD2; cdr3_aa: CASKASGKVTQYF
v_call: TRBV29-1; j_call: TRBJ1-2; d_call: NA; cdr3_aa: CSVGEWGENYGYTF
v_call: TRBV6-5; j_call: TRBJ1-5; d_call: NA; cdr3_aa: CASSNSNDQPQHF
v_call: TRBV2; j_call: TRBJ1-5; d_call: NA; cdr3_aa: CASSQHSGNQPQHF
v_call: TRBV14; j_call: TRBJ1-2; d_call: NA; cdr3_aa: CASSQGTGFYGYTF
v_call: TRBV12-3/TRBV12-4; j_call: TRBJ2-1; d_call: TRBD1; cdr3_aa: CASGTGGGYNEQFF
v_call: TRBV2; j_call: TRBJ1-6; d_call: TRBD1; cdr3_aa: CASSGGQGEAPLHF
v_call: TRBV2; j_call: TRBJ1-1; d_call: NA; cdr3_aa: CASSAGTSNTEAFF
v_call: TRBV2; j_call: TRBJ1-1; d_call: NA; cdr3_aa: CASRGLTATNTEAFF
v_call: TRBV27; j_call: TRBJ2-5; d_call: NA; cdr3_aa: CASTRGRTEKYQETQYF
v_call: TRBV2; j_call: TRBJ2-1; d_call: TRBD1; cdr3_aa: CASSGGQGLWNEQFF
v_call: TRBV20-1; j_call: TRBJ2-1; d_call: NA; cdr3_aa: CSARGQDNYNEQFF